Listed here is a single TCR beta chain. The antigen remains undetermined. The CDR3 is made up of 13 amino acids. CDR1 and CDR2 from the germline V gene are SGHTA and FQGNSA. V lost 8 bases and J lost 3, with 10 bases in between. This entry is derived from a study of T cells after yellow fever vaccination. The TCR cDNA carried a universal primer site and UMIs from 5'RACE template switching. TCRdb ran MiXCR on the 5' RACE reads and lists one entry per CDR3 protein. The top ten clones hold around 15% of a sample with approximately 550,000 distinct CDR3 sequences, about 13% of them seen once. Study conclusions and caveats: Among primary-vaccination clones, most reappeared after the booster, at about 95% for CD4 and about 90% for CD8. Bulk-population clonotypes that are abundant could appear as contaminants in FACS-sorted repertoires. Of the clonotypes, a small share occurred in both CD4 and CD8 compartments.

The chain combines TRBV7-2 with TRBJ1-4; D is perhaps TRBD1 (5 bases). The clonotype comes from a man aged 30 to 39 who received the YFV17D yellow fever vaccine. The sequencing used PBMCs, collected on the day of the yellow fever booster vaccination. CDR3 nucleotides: TGTGCCAGCGCCCGGGACTCTAATGAAAAACTGTTTTTT. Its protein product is CASARDSNEKLFF.